The sample holds one count of the clone carrying this T cell receptor beta chain. Its antigen is not identified. The PCR employed 60 Vbeta primers together with 13 Jbeta primers. Profiling relied on immunoSEQ multiplex PCR, and the TCRdb table lists in-frame clones only, not all of them. The sample gives about 140,000 clones, more than 75% of which show up once; about 2.4% is in the top ten. This record comes from a study of cytomegalovirus exposure and HLA in healthy donors. Points from the study as a whole: By HLA locus, TCR association rates varied in a later analysis, with DRB1 showing the most and HLA-C the fewest. Later analysis identified a missense DCLRE1C variant that was linked to TCR beta V- and J-gene trimming.

V shed 5 bases, J shed 7 bases, and the junction held 11 bases outside the gene matches. Germline CDR1 MNHEY, CDR2 SVGAGI. The CDR3 consists of 15 residues. This TCR came from a man aged 50-60 years in good health and CMV-seronegative. The source material was PBMCs. The chain combines TRBV6-5 with TRBJ1-1; 9 nucleotides line up with TRBD1. CDR3 amino acids: CASSPAGQGLGEAFF. DNA of the CDR3: TGTGCCAGCAGTCCCGCCGGACAGGGGCTGGGTGAAGCTTTCTTT.